Below are 9 T cell receptor beta chains sequenced from a single sample in a study of blood T cell repertoires in COVID-19. The assay was immunoSEQ multiplex PCR, and TCRdb's table has in-frame clones only and misses some. The sample carries under 400,000 clones, almost 90% recorded once. The sequencing sample was made of peripheral blood. The source is a woman aged 25 to 45 with COVID-19, enrolled during active disease.

The table lists this clone with a count of one. The J gene is TRBJ1-1, the V gene TRBV9, with 9 bases fitting TRBD1. Trimming removed 2 bases from V and 1 base from J; junction bases left unmatched: 9. The CDR3 is 17 residues long. Germline CDR1 reads SGDLS; CDR2 reads YYNGEE. The CDR3 protein is CASSVPGQGRANTEAFF. CDR3 coding DNA: TGTGCCAGCAGCGTTCCCGGACAGGGGCGGGCGAACACTGAAGCTTTCTTT.

The rearrangement uses TRBV10-1 and TRBJ1-2; a possible D gene is TRBD1 (6 bases). Trimming stripped 8 bases from V and 4 bases from J, with 14 bases between. CDR3 length: 13 amino acids. Germline values: CDR1 WNHNN, CDR2 SYGVQD (reference sequence). This chain's CDR3 is CASVKQGLYGYTF. Written as DNA, the CDR3 is TGCGCCAGCGTGAAACAGGGCCTCTATGGCTACACCTTC.

J is TRBJ2-5 and V is TRBV29-1; D perhaps matches TRBD1 (7 bases). There are 15 residues in the CDR3. From germline, CDR1 is SQVTM and CDR2 ANQGSEA. Deletions cut 3 bases from V and 0 bases from J, with 14 bases between. The CDR3 region has the DNA TGCAGCGTTGATGACAGGGACTGGTACCAAGAGACCCAGTACTTC. It is translated as CSVDDRDWYQETQYF.

This clone was picked up a small number of times. This chain joins TRBV18 and TRBJ1-5; D might be TRBD1 (6 bases). The ends were cut back, 6 bases at V and 3 bases at J, with 15 bases in the middle. The CDR3 length is 15 residues. The germline CDR1 and CDR2 sequences are KGHSH and LQKENI. The CDR3 sequence is CASSPGGGTNQPQHF. CDR3 coding DNA: TGTGCCAGCTCCCCGGGGGGGGGCACCAATCAGCCCCAGCATTTT.

The rearrangement uses TRBV5-6 and TRBJ1-2; 8 bases line up with TRBD1. This CDR3 is built from 15 residues. With 3 bases clipped from V and 8 bases from J, the junction kept 12 bases outside the gene matches. CDR1 SGHDT and CDR2 YYEEEE come from the germline V gene. The CDR3 protein is CASSYGQGGVLGYTF. CDR3 sequence (DNA): TGTGCCAGCAGCTATGGACAGGGTGGGGTACTCGGCTACACCTTC.

The chain employs TRBV7-8 and TRBJ1-5, with 7 bases fitting TRBD1. The trim removed 0 bases at V and 5 bases at J, leaving 13 bases unmatched. This CDR3 region has 18 residues. From germline, CDR1 is SGHVS and CDR2 FQNEAQ. This chain's CDR3 is CASSLAVDRVQFDQPQHF. Here the CDR3 DNA reads TGTGCCAGCAGCTTAGCGGTAGACAGGGTACAGTTCGATCAGCCCCAGCATTTT.

This rearrangement joins TRBV19 to TRBJ2-7; weak D call: TRBD1 (6 bases). With 5 bases removed from V and 3 bases from J, the gap between germline ends came to 20 bases. CDR3 length equals 16 residues. Germline V gives CDR1 LNHDA, CDR2 SQIVND (reference sequence). The CDR3 region is CASSPRLGAKVYEQYF. The CDR3 region has the DNA TGTGCCAGTAGTCCTCGCCTGGGGGCCAAGGTCTACGAGCAGTACTTC.

The chain couples TRBV10-3 to TRBJ1-2, with 8 bases matching TRBD1. This CDR3 spans 12 amino acids. Germline CDR1 reads ENHRY; CDR2 reads SYGVKD. Trimming at V came to 6 bases and at J to 6 bases, leaving 3 bases not matched to a gene. DNA for the CDR3: TGTGCCATCAGCCCAGGGGGCGATGGCTACACCTTC. Translation: CAISPGGDGYTF.

This clone was detected ten times or more. The chain uses TRBV6-2 or TRBV6-3 and TRBJ2-1; TRBD1 is a possible D gene (6 bases). The length of the CDR3 is 15 residues. Germline V CDR1 and CDR2: MNHEY, SVGEGT. Trimming pared 4 bases from V and 4 bases from J, leaving 14 bases between. CDR3 sequence: CASSSPGTSYNEQFF. CDR3 in DNA: TGTGCCAGCAGTTCCCCCGGGACATCATACAATGAGCAGTTCTTC.